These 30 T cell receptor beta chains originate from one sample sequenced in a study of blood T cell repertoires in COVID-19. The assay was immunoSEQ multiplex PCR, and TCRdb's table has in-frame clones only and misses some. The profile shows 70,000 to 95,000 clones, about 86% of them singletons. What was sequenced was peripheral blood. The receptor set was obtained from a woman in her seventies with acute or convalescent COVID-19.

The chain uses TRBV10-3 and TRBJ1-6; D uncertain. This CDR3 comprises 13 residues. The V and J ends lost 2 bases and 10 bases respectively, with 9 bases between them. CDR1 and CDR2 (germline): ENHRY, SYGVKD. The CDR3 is CAISETVPSPLHF. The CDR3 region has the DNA TGTGCCATCAGTGAGACAGTGCCCTCACCCCTCCACTTT.

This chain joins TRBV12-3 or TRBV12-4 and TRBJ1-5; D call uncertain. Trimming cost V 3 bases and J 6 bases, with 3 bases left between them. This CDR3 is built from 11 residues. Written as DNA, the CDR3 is TGTGCCAGCAGTTTCAGTCAGCCCCAGCATTTT. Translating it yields CASSFSQPQHF.

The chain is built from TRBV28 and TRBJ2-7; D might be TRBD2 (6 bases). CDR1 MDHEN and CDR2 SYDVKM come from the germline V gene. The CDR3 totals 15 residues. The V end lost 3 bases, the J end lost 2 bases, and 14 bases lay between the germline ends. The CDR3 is CASSLGRQGPYEQYF. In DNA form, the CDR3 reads TGTGCCAGCAGTTTGGGGAGGCAGGGTCCCTACGAGCAGTACTTC.

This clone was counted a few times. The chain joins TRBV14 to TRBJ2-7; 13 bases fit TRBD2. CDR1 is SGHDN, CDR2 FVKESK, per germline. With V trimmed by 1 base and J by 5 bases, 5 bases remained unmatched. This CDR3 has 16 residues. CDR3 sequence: CASSQVGGLAGNEQYF. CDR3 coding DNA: TGTGCCAGCAGCCAAGTTGGGGGACTAGCGGGAAACGAGCAGTACTTC.

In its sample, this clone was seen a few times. CDR3 sequence reads: CASSMLQADEQFF. The DNA of the CDR3 is TGTGCCAGTAGTATGTTACAGGCCGATGAGCAGTTCTTC. The chain couples TRBV19 to TRBJ2-1; D possibly corresponds to TRBD1 (5 bases). V dropped 3 bases and J dropped 8 bases, with 11 bases sitting between them. The CDR3 totals 13 residues. Germline V gene lookup returns CDR1 LNHDA and CDR2 SQIVND (reference sequence).

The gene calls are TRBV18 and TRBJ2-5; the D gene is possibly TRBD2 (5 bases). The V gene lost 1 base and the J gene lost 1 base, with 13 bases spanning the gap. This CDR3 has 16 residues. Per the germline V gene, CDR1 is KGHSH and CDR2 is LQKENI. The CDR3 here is CASSPLPSSGQETQYF. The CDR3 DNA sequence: TGTGCCAGCTCACCACTCCCCTCCAGCGGCCAAGAGACCCAGTACTTC. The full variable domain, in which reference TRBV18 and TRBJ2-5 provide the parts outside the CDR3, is NAGVMQNPRHLVRRRGQEARLRCSPMKGHSHVYWYRQLPEEGLKFMVYLQKENIIDESGMPKERFSAEFPKEGPSILRIQQVVRGDSAAYFCASSPLPSSGQETQYFGPGTRLLVL.

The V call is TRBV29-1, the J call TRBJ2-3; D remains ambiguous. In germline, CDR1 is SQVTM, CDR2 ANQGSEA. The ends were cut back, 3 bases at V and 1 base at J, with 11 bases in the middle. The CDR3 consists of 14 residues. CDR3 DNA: TGCAGCGTTGAGAGGTCGGCTGGCACAGATACGCAGTATTTT. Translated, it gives CSVERSAGTDTQYF.

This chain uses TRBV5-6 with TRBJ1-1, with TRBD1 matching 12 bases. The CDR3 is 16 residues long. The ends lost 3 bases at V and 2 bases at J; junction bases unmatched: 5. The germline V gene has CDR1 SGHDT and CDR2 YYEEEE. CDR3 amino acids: CASSSRGTGGNTEAFF. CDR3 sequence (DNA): TGTGCCAGCAGCTCCCGCGGGACAGGGGGCAACACTGAAGCTTTCTTT.

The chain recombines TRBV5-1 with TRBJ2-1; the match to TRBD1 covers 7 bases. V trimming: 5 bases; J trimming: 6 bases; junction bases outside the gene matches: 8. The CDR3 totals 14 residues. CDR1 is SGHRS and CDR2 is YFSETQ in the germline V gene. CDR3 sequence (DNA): TGCGCCAGCAGGCGGACGACAGGGTTCAATGAGCAGTTCTTC. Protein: CASRRTTGFNEQFF.

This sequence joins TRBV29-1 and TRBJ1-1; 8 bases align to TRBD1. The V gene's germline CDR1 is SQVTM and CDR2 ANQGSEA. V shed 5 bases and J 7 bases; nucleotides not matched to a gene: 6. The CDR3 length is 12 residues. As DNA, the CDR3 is TGCAGCGTTAGACAGGGGAATGTTGAAGCTTTCTTT. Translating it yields CSVRQGNVEAFF.

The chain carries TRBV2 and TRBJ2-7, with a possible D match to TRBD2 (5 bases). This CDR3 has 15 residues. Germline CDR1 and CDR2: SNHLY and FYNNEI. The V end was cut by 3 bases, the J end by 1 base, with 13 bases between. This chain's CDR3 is CASSDRSLASYEQYF. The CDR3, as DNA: TGTGCCAGCAGTGACCGGTCTCTAGCTTCCTACGAGCAGTACTTC.

CDR3 coding DNA: TGCGCCAGCAGCTTGGTGGGACTAGACAATGAGCAGTTCTTC. Translating gives CASSLVGLDNEQFF. The chain recombines TRBV5-1 with TRBJ2-1; 8 nucleotides align to TRBD2. Trimming took 0 bases from V and 5 from J; bases not matched to a gene: 1. The length of the CDR3 is 14 residues. Germline V gene data show CDR1 as SGHRS and CDR2 as YFSETQ.

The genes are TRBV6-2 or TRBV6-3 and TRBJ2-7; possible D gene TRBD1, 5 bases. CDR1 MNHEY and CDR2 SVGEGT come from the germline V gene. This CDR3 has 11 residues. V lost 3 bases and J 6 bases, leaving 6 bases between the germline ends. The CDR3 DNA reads TGTGCCAGCAGTTATGGGGCCGAGCAGTACTTC. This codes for CASSYGAEQYF.

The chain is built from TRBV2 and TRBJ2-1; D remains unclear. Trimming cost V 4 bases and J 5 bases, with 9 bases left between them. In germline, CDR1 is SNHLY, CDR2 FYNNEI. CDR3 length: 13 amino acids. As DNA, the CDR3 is TGTGCCAGCAGTGTTTTCGGAGACAATGAGCAGTTCTTC. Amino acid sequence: CASSVFGDNEQFF.

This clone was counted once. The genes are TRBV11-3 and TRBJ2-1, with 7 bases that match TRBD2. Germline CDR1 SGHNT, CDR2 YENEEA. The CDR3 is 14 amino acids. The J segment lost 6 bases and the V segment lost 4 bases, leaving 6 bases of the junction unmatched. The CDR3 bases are TGTGCCAGCAGCTCGACCGGGACTATCAATGAGCAGTTCTTC. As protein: CASSSTGTINEQFF.

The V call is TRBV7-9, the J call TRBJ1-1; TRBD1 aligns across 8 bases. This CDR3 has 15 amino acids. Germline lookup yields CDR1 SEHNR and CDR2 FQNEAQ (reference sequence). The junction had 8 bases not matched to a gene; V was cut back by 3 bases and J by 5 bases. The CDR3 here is CASSFPDRGRTEAFF. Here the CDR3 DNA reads TGTGCCAGCAGCTTCCCAGACAGGGGTCGGACTGAAGCTTTCTTT.

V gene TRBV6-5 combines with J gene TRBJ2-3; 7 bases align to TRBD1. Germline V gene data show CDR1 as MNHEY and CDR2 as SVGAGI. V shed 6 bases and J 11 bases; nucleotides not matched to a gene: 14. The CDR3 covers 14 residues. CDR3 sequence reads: CASRGGQVPSGQYF. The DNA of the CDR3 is TGTGCCAGCAGAGGTGGACAGGTTCCCTCGGGGCAGTATTTT.

CDR3 in amino acids: CASSRGAGLEKLFF. The CDR3 region has the DNA TGCGCCAGCAGCCGTGGTGCAGGGCTTGAAAAACTGTTTTTT. V usage is TRBV4-1 and J usage is TRBJ1-4; possibly TRBD1 for D (5 bases). The germline CDR1 and CDR2 sequences are MGHRA and YSYEKL. V lost 4 bases to trimming and J lost 7 bases, with 13 bases between them. There are 14 residues in the CDR3.

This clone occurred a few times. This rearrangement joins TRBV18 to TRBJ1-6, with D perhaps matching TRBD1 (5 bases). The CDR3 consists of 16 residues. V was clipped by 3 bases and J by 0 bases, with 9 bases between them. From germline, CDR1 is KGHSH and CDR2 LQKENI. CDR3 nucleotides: TGTGCCAGCTCACCGGGCAGGGCCTCCTATAATTCACCCCTCCACTTT. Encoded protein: CASSPGRASYNSPLHF.

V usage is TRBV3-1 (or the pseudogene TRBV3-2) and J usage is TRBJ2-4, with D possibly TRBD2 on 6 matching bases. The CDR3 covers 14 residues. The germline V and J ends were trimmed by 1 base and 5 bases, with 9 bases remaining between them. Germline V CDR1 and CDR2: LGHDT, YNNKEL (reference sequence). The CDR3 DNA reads TGTGCCAGCAGCCAAGGATGGGAGGAAAACATTCAGTACTTC. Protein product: CASSQGWEENIQYF.

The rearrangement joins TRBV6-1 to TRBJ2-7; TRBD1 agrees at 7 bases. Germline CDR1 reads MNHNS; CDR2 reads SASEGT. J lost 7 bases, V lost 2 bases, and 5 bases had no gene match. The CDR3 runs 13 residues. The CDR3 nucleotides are TGTGCCAGCAGTGAATATGCGGACAGGGAGCAGTACTTC. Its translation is CASSEYADREQYF.

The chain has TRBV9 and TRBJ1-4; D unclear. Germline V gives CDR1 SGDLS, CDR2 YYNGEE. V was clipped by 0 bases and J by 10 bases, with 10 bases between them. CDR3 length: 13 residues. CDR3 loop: CASSVASEGKLFF. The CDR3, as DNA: TGTGCCAGCAGCGTAGCTAGCGAAGGAAAACTGTTTTTT.

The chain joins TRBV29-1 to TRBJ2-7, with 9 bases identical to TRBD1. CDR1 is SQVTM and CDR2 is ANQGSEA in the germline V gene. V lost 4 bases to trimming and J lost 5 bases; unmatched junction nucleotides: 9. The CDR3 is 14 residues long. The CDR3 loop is CSVGGQGPVHEQYF. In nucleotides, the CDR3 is TGCAGCGTTGGGGGACAGGGTCCAGTCCACGAGCAGTACTTC.

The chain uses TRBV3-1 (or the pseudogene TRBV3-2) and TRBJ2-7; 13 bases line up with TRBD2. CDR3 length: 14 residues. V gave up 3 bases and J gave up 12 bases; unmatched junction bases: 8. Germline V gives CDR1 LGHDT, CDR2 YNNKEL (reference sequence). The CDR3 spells CASSHGTSGKQGYF. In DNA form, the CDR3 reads TGTGCCAGCAGCCACGGGACTAGCGGGAAACAGGGGTACTTC.

CDR3 in amino acids: CASSEGQGGYNSPLHF. CDR3 bases: TGTGCCAGCAGCGAGGGACAGGGGGGATATAATTCACCCCTCCACTTT. The chain employs TRBV9 and TRBJ1-6; 11 nucleotides align to TRBD1. CDR3 size: 16 residues. With 3 bases clipped from V and 4 bases from J, the junction kept 3 bases outside the gene matches. The germline CDR1 and CDR2 sequences are SGDLS and YYNGEE.

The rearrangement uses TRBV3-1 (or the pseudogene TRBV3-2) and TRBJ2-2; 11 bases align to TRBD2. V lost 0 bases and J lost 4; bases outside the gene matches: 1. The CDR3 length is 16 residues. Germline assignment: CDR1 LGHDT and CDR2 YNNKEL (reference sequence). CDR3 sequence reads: CASSQELAGVTGELFF. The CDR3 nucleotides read TGTGCCAGCAGCCAAGAACTAGCGGGAGTCACCGGGGAGCTGTTTTTT.

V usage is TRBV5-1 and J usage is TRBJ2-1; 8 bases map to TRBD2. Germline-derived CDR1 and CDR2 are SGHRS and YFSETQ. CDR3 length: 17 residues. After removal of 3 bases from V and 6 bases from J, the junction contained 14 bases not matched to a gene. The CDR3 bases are TGCGCCAGCAGCTCCCAGCCGACCGGGGGGGCCTCCAATGAGCAGTTCTTC. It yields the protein CASSSQPTGGASNEQFF.

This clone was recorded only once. In nucleotides, the CDR3 is TGCAGCGCAACAGGGAACACTGAAGCTTTCTTT. Amino acids: CSATGNTEAFF. The V and J genes are TRBV20-1 and TRBJ1-1; D possibly corresponds to TRBD1 (5 bases). The germline V gene has CDR1 DFQATT and CDR2 SNEGSKA (reference sequence). The CDR3 has 11 residues.

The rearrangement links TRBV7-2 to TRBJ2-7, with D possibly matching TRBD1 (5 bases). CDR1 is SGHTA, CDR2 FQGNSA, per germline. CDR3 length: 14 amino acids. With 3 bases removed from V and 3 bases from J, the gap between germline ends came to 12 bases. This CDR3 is CASSLGPGNYEQYF. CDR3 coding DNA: TGTGCCAGCAGCTTGGGGCCTGGAAACTACGAGCAGTACTTC.

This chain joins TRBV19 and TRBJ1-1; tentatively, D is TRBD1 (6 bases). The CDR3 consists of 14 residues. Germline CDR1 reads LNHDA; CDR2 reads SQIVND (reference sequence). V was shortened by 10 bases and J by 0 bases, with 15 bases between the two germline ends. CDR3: CATREGGMNTEAFF. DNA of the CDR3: TGTGCCACCAGGGAGGGGGGGATGAACACTGAAGCTTTCTTT.